This is a list of T cell receptor beta chains from one sample in a study of identical twins. MiXCR, applied by TCRdb to the 5' RACE reads, yields one record per CDR3 protein. The sample includes around 690,000 distinct CDR3 sequences, over 20% of them seen just once. This same sample was also part of a study on T cells expressing NK-cell markers.

The specimen was PBMCs. The receptors originated from a woman younger than 30 in good health. Each CDR3 is given with its conserved first and last residue. D genes are given only for firm matches. Clone size is shown for a subset of rows, as once, few, many or a class of expanded clone.

many TRBJ2-1 TRBV2 13 NA TGTGCCAGCAAATGGGGCGGAGACAATGAGCAGTTCTTC CASKWGGDNEQFF
NA TRBJ2-5 TRBV7-7 14 NA TGTGCTAGCAGCCGGTTCGAGGGGGAAGAGACCCAGTACTTC CASSRFEGEETQYF
few TRBJ2-5 TRBV6-1 13 NA TGTGCCAGCAAGGGGGGGGGGCAAGAGACCCAGTACTTC CASKGGGQETQYF
NA TRBJ2-1 TRBV7-6 19 TRBD2 TGTGCCAGCACGCCGAACAGGGGACTAGCGGGAGCTCGGGGCAATGAGCAGTTCTTC CASTPNRGLAGARGNEQFF
many TRBJ2-6 TRBV29-1 14 NA TGCAGCGTTTTTCCAGGCTCTGGGGCCAACGTCCTGACTTTC CSVFPGSGANVLTF
NA TRBJ2-1 TRBV10-3 17 NA TGTGCCATCAGTGAGTCCGGCAGGGGCGGGGCATACAATGAGCAGTTCTTC CAISESGRGGAYNEQFF
NA TRBJ1-1 TRBV10-3 15 TRBD1 TGTGCCATCACCCCGACCGGACAGGGTGACACTGAAGCTTTCTTT CAITPTGQGDTEAFF
NA TRBJ2-7 TRBV5-1 14 NA TGCGCCAGCAGCTTGACAGGGTGGGCCTACGAGCAGTACTTC CASSLTGWAYEQYF
few TRBJ2-1 TRBV5-5 17 TRBD1 TGTGCCAGCAGCTTTAACTTCGGACAGGGATCCCCCAATGAGCAGTTCTTC CASSFNFGQGSPNEQFF
few TRBJ2-3 TRBV5-5 14 TRBD1 TGTGCCAGCAGCTTGGAGGGACAGCGAGATACGCAGTATTTT CASSLEGQRDTQYF
NA TRBJ2-1 TRBV7-9 11 NA TGTGCCAGCGGGATGACCAATGAGCAGTTCTTC CASGMTNEQFF
many TRBJ2-4 TRBV5-1 14 NA TGCGCCAGCAGCGCCGGGACGGTTAAAAACATTCAGTACTTC CASSAGTVKNIQYF
few TRBJ2-3 TRBV7-9 15 TRBD2 TGTGCCAGCAGCTTGACTAGCGGGGAGGCGGATACGCAGTATTTT CASSLTSGEADTQYF
NA TRBJ1-4 TRBV12-3/TRBV12-4 15 NA TGTGCCAGCAGTGTACTTCGGACAGTAACGGGAGGTCTGTTTTTT CASSVLRTVTGGLFF
NA TRBJ2-3 TRBV4-2 17 NA TGTGCCAGCAGCCAAGTAGGCGGGGCGGTTCATGCAGATACGCAGTATTTT CASSQVGGAVHADTQYF
few TRBJ2-3 TRBV10-1 12 NA TGCGCCAGCAGTGAGTCAGTAGATACGCAGTATTTT CASSESVDTQYF
NA TRBJ2-1 TRBV11-3 13 NA TGTGCCAGCAGTTCTATGACGGACAATGAGCAGTTCTTC CASSSMTDNEQFF
NA TRBJ2-3 TRBV24-1 15 NA TGTGCCACCAGTGATTACCGCAGGGGCACAGATACGCAGTATTTT CATSDYRRGTDTQYF